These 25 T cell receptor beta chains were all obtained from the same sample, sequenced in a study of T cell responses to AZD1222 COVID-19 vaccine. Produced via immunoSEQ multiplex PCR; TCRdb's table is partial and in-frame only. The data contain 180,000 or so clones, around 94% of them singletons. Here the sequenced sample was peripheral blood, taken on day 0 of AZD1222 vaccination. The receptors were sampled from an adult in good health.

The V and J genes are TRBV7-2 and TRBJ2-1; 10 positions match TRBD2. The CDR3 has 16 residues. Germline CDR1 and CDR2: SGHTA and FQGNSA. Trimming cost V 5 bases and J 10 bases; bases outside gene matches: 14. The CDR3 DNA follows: TGTGCCAGCAGCCGCACGGGGACTAGCGCCTCCAGCGAGCAGTTCTTC. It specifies CASSRTGTSASSEQFF.

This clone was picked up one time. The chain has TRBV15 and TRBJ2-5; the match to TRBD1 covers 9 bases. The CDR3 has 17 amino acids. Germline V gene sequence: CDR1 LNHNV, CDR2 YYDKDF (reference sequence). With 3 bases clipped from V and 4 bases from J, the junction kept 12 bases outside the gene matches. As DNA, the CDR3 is TGTGCCACCAGCAGGGGAGAGGACAGGGGTTCTAGAGAGACCCAGTACTTC. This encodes CATSRGEDRGSRETQYF.

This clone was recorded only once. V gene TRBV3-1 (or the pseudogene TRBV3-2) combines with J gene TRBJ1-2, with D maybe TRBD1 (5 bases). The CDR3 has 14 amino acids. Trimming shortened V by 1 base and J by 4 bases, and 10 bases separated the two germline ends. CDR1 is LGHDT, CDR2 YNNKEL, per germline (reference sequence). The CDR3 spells CASSQVPGPYGYTF. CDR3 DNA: TGTGCCAGCAGCCAAGTCCCAGGGCCCTATGGCTACACCTTC.

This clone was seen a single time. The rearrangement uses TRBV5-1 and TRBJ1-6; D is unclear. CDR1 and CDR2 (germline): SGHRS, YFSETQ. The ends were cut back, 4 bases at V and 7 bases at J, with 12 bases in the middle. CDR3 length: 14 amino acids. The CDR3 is CASSLDILNSPLHF. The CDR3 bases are TGCGCCAGCAGCCTCGACATCCTCAATTCACCCCTCCACTTT.

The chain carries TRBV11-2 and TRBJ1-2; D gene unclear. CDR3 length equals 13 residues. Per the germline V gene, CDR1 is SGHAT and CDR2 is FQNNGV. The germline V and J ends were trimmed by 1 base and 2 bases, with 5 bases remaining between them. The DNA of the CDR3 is TGTGCCAGCAGCTTAGCGGCGAACTATGGCTACACCTTC. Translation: CASSLAANYGYTF.

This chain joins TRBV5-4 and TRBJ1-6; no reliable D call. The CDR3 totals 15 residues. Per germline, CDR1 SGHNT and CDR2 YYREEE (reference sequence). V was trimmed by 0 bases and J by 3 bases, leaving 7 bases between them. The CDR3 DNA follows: TGTGCCAGCAGCTTGGGCGCCGACTATAATTCACCCCTCCACTTT. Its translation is CASSLGADYNSPLHF.

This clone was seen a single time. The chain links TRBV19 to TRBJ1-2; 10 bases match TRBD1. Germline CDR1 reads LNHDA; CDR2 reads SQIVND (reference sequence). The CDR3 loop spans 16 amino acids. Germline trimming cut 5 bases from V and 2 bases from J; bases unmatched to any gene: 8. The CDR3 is CASSPGTGVLNYGYTF. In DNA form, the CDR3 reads TGTGCCAGTAGTCCCGGGACAGGGGTTCTGAACTATGGCTACACCTTC.

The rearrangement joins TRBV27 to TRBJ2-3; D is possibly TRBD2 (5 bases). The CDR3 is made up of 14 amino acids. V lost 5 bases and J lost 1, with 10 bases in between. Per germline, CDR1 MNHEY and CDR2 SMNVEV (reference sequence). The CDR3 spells CASSREVGTDTQYF. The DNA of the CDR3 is TGTGCCAGCAGTCGGGAAGTAGGCACAGATACGCAGTATTTT.

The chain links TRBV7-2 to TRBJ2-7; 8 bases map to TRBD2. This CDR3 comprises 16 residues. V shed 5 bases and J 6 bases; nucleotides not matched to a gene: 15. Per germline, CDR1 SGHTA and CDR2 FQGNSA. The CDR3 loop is CASSQTSAPGPGEQYF. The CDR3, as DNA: TGTGCCAGCAGCCAGACTAGCGCCCCGGGCCCCGGCGAGCAGTACTTC.

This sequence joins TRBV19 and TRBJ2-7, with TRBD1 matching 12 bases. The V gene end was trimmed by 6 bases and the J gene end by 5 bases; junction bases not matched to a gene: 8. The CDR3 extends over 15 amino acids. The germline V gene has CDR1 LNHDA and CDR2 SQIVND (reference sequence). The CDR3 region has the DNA TGTGCCAGTAGGCCAGGGGGGACAGGGGGCAACGAGCAGTACTTC. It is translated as CASRPGGTGGNEQYF.

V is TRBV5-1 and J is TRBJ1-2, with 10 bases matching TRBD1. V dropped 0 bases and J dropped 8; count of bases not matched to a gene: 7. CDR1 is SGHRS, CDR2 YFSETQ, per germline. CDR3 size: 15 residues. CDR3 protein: CASSLDGTGARGYTF. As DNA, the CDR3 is TGCGCCAGCAGCTTGGATGGGACAGGGGCCAGGGGCTACACCTTC.

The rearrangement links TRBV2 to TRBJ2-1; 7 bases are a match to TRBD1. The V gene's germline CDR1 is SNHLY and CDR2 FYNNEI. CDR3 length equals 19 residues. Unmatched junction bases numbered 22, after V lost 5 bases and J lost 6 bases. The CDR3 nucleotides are TGTGCCAGCAGTCTCCAGGGGGTCAGGAGCATTGGGGTTATCAATGAGCAGTTCTTC. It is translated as CASSLQGVRSIGVINEQFF.

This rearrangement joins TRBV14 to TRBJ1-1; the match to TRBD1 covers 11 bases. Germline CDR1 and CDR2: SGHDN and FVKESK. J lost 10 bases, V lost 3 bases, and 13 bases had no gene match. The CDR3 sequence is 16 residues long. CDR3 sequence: CASSQWTGGEYFRAFF. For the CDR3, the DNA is TGTGCCAGCAGCCAGTGGACAGGGGGCGAATATTTCCGAGCTTTCTTT. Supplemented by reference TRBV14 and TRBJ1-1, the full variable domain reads EAGVTQFPSHSVIEKGQTVTLRCDPISGHDNLYWYRRVMGKEIKFLLHFVKESKQDESGMPNNRFLAERTGGTYSTLKVQPAELEDSGVYFCASSQWTGGEYFRAFFGQGTRLTVV.

The CDR3 DNA reads TGTGCCAGCAGCCAATATCGAGATGGGGGGACGAATTCACCCCTCCACTTT. Its translation is CASSQYRDGGTNSPLHF. The rearrangement uses TRBV3-1 (or the pseudogene TRBV3-2) and TRBJ1-6; a possible D gene is TRBD1 (5 bases). CDR1 is LGHDT and CDR2 is YNNKEL in the germline V gene (reference sequence). Trimming pared 2 bases from V and 7 bases from J, leaving 18 bases between. The CDR3 totals 17 residues.

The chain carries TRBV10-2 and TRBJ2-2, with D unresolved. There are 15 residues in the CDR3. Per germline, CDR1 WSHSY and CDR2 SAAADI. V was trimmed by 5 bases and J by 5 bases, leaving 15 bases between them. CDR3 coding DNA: TGCGCCAGCAGTAGTAAGGCCTCATCTACCGGGGAGCTGTTTTTT. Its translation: CASSSKASSTGELFF.

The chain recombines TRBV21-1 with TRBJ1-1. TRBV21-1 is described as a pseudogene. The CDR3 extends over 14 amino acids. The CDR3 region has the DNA TGTGCCAGCAGTCATCTTACAGGGAGGCCTGAAGCTTTCTTT. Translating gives CASSHLTGRPEAFF.

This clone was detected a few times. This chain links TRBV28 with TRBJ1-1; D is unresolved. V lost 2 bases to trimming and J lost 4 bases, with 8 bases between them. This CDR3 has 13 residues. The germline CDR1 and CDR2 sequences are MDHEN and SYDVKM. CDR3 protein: CASSLGPTTEAFF. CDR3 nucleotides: TGTGCCAGCAGTTTAGGACCGACCACTGAAGCTTTCTTT. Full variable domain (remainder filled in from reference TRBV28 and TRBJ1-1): DVKVTQSSRYLVKRTGEKVFLECVQDMDHENMFWYRQDPGLGLRLIYFSYDVKMKEKGDIPEGYSVSREKKERFSLILESASTNQTSMYLCASSLGPTTEAFFGQGTRLTVV.

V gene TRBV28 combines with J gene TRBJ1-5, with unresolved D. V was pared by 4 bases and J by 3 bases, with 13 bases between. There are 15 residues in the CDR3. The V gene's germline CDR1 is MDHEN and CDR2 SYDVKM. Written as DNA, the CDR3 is TGTGCCAGCAGTTCCCCCCGCCGCCTCAATCAGCCCCAGCATTTT. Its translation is CASSSPRRLNQPQHF.

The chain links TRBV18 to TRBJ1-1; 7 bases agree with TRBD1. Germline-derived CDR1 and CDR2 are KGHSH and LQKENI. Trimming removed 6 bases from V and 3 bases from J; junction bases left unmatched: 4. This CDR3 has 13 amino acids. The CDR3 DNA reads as TGTGCCAGCTCCCAGGGGGTCGACACTGAAGCTTTCTTT. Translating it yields CASSQGVDTEAFF.

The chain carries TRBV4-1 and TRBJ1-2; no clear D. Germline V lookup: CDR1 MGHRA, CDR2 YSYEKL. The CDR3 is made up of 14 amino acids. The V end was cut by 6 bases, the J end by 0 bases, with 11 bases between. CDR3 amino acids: CASRINPANYGYTF. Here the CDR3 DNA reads TGCGCCAGCAGGATTAACCCAGCTAACTATGGCTACACCTTC.

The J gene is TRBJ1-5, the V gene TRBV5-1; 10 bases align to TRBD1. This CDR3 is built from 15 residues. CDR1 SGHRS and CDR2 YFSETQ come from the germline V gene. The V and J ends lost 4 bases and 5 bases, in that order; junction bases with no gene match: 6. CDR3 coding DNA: TGCGCCAGCAGCACCGGGACAGGGGTGCATCAGCCCCAGCATTTT. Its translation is CASSTGTGVHQPQHF. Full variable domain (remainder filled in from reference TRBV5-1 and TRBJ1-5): KAGVTQTPRYLIKTRGQQVTLSCSPISGHRSVSWYQQTPGQGLQFLFEYFSETQRNKGNFPGRFSGRQFSNSRSEMNVSTLELGDSALYLCASSTGTGVHQPQHFGDGTRLSIL.

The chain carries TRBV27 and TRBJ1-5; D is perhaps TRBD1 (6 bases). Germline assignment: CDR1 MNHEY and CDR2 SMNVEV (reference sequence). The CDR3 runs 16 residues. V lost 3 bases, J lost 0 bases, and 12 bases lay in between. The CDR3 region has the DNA TGTGCCAGCAGTTTCCGGACAGAATATAGCAATCAGCCCCAGCATTTT. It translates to CASSFRTEYSNQPQHF.

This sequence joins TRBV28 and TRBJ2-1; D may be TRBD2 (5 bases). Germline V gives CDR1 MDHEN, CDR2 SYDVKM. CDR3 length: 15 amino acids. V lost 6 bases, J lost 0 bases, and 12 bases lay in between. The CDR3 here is CASRGIGSSYNEQFF. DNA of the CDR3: TGTGCCAGCAGGGGAATAGGGAGCTCCTACAATGAGCAGTTCTTC.

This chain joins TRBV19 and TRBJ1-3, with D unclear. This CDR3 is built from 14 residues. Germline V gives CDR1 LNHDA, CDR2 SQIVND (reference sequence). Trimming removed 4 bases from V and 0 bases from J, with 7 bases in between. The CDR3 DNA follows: TGTGCCAGTAGTACGATGAGCTCTGGAAACACCATATATTTT. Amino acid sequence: CASSTMSSGNTIYF.

CDR3 sequence: CASSLGRELGFNEQFF. In DNA form, the CDR3 reads TGCGCCAGCAGCTTGGGCCGAGAACTAGGTTTCAATGAGCAGTTCTTC. V gene TRBV5-1 combines with J gene TRBJ2-1, with D tentatively TRBD2 (5 bases). CDR3 length: 16 amino acids. Germline CDR1 and CDR2: SGHRS and YFSETQ. V gave up 0 bases and J gave up 6 bases, with 16 bases separating them. The full variable domain, rest sourced from reference TRBV5-1 and TRBJ2-1, is KAGVTQTPRYLIKTRGQQVTLSCSPISGHRSVSWYQQTPGQGLQFLFEYFSETQRNKGNFPGRFSGRQFSNSRSEMNVSTLELGDSALYLCASSLGRELGFNEQFFGPGTRLTVL.